Sequencing of this T cell receptor (beta chain) was carried out in a study of blood T cell repertoires in COVID-19. The wider study: The United States, Italy and Spain supplied acute and convalescent COVID-19 samples. Nucleic acid was either cDNA or gDNA, and it came from T cells, B-cell-depleted T cells, or PBMCs.

Methods used by the authors: Amplification of reference gene primers provided the estimated nucleated cell counts. This table comes from immunoSEQ multiplex PCR, and its TCRdb copy is limited to in-frame clones, with some not included. D and trimming come from the DNA, and the V and J calls and clone size come from that table. Counted here are 200,000 to 250,000 clones, under 85% occurring once; the ten biggest clones make up 1.9%. Looked up from germline, CDR1 is PRHDT and CDR2 is FYEKMQ (reference sequence). V was clipped by 10 bases and J by 4 bases, with 27 bases between them. The CDR3 runs 17 residues.

The clonotype originates from a man under 40 who had recovered from COVID-19. The sequenced sample was peripheral blood. V is TRBV13 and J is TRBJ2-3, with D maybe TRBD2 (6 bases). The CDR3 here is CATTFSNRAGRPDTQYF. The CDR3 DNA follows: TGTGCCACTACCTTCTCCAACCGGGCAGGGAGGCCAGATACGCAGTATTTT.